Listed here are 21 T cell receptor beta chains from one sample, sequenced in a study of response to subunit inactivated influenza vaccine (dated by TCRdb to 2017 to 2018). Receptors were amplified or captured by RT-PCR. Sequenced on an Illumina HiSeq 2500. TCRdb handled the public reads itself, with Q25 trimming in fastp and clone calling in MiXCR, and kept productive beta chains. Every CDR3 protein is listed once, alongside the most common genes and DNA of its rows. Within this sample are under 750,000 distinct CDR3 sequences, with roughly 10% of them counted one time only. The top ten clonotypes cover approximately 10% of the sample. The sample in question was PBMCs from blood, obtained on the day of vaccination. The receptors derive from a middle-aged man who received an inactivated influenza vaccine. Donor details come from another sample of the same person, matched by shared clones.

The CDR3 loop reads CASSRTRHEQYF. The CDR3 bases are TGTGCCAGCAGCAGGACGCGCCACGAGCAGTACTTC. The chain recombines TRBV5-6 with TRBJ2-7; D uncertain. Trimming pared 4 bases from V and 5 bases from J, leaving 10 bases between. Germline assignment: CDR1 SGHDT and CDR2 YYEEEE. This CDR3 comprises 12 residues.

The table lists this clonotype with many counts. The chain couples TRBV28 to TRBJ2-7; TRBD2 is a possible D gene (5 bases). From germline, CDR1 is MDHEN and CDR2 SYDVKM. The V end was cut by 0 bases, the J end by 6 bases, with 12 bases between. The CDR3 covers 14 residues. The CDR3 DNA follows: TGTGCCAGCAGTTTATGGGAAAGAGGGCTCGAGCAGTACTTC. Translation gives CASSLWERGLEQYF.

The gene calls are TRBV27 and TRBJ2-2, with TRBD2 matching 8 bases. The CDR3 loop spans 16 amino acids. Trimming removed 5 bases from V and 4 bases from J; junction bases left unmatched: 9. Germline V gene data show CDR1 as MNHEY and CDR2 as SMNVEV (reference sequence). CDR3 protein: CASSHIAGSGTGELFF. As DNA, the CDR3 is TGTGCCAGCAGTCATATAGCGGGGTCTGGCACCGGGGAGCTGTTTTTT.

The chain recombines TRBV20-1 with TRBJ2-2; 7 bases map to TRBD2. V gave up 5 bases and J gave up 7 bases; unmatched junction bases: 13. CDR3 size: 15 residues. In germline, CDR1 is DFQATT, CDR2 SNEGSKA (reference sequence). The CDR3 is CSAFAGVVLGGELFF. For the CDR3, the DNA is TGCAGTGCTTTTGCGGGGGTCGTTCTGGGCGGGGAGCTGTTTTTT.

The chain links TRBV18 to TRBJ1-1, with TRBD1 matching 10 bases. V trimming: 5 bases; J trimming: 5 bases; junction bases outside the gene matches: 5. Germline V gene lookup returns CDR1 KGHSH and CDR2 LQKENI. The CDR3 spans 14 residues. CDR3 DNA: TGTGCCAGCTCAAGAGACAGGGGGCTTACTGAAGCTTTCTTT. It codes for CASSRDRGLTEAFF. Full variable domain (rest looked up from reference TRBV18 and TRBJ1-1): NAGVMQNPRHLVRRRGQEARLRCSPMKGHSHVYWYRQLPEEGLKFMVYLQKENIIDESGMPKERFSAEFPKEGPSILRIQQVVRGDSAAYFCASSRDRGLTEAFFGQGTRLTVV.

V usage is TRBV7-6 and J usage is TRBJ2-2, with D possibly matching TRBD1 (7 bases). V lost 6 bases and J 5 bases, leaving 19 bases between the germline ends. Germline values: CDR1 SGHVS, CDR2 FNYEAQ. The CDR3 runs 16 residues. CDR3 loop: CASSAIGQAGTGELFF. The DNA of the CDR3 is TGTGCCAGCAGTGCAATTGGACAGGCGGGAACCGGGGAGCTGTTTTTT. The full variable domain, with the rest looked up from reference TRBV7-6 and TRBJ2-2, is GAGVSQSPRYKVTKRGQDVALRCDPISGHVSLYWYRQALGQGPEFLTYFNYEAQQDKSGLPNDRFSAERPEGSISTLTIQRTEQRDSAMYRCASSAIGQAGTGELFFGEGSRLTVL.

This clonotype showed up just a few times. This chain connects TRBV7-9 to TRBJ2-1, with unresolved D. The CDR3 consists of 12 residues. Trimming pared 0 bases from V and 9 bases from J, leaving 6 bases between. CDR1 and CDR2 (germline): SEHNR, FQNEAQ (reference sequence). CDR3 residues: CASSLAQTEQFF. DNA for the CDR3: TGTGCCAGCAGCTTAGCACAGACTGAGCAGTTCTTC.

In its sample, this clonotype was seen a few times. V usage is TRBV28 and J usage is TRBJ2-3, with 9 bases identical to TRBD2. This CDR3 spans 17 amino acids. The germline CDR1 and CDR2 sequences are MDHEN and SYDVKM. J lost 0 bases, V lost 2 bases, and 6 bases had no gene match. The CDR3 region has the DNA TGTGCCAGCAGTTTAACGGGCCTAGCGGGAAGCACAGATACGCAGTATTTT. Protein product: CASSLTGLAGSTDTQYF.

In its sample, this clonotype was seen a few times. CDR3 coding DNA: TGTGCCAGCAGCCTAAGGACAGGGTGGAACACTGAAGCTTTCTTT. This sequence encodes CASSLRTGWNTEAFF. The chain joins TRBV28 to TRBJ1-1; 8 positions agree with TRBD1. The CDR3 has 15 residues. CDR1 MDHEN and CDR2 SYDVKM come from the germline V gene. V was pared by 6 bases and J by 1 base, with 7 bases of the junction left unmatched.

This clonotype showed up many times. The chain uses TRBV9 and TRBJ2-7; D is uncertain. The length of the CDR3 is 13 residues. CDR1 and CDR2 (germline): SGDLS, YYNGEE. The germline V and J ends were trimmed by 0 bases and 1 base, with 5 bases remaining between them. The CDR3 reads CASSVGGSYEQYF. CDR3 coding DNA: TGTGCCAGCAGCGTAGGGGGTTCCTACGAGCAGTACTTC.

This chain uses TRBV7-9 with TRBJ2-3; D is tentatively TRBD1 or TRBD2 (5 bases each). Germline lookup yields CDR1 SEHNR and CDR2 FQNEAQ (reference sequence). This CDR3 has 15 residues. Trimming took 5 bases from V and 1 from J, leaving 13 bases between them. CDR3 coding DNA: TGTGCCAGCAGCCCGGGACGAGACCGCACAGATACGCAGTATTTT. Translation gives CASSPGRDRTDTQYF.

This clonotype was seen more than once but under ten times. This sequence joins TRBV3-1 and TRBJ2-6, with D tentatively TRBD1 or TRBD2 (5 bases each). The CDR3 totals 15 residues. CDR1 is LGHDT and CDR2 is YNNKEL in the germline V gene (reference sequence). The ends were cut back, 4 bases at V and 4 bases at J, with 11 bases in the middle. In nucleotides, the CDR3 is TGTGCCAGCAGCCGAGGGGTCCCCGGGGCCAACGTCCTGACTTTC. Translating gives CASSRGVPGANVLTF.

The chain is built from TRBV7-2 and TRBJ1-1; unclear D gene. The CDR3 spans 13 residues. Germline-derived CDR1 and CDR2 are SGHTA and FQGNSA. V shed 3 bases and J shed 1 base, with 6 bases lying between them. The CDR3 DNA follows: TGTGCCAGCAGCTTCGCAGAGAACACTGAAGCTTTCTTT. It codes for CASSFAENTEAFF.

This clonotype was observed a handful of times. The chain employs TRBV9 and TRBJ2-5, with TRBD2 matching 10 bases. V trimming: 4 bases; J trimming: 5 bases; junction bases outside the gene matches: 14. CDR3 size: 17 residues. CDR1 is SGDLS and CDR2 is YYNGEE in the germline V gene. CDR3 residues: CASSPGTSELSGETQYF. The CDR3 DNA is TGTGCCAGCAGCCCAGGGACTAGCGAGCTTTCCGGGGAGACCCAGTACTTC.

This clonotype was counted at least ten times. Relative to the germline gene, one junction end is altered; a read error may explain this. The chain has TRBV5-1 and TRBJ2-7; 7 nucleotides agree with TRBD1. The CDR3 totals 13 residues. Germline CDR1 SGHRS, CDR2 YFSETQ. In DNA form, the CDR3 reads TGTGCCAGCAGCAGGGACAGAGCCTACGAGCAGTACTTC. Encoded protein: CASSRDRAYEQYF.

CDR3 residues: CASTSGSETQYF. The CDR3, as DNA: TGTGCCAGCACAAGCGGCTCTGAGACCCAGTACTTC. The chain uses TRBV6-6 and TRBJ2-5; tentatively, D is TRBD2 (5 bases). This CDR3 region has 12 residues. V lost 7 bases and J 5 bases, leaving 11 bases between the germline ends. Germline-derived CDR1 and CDR2 are MNHNY and SVGAGI (reference sequence).

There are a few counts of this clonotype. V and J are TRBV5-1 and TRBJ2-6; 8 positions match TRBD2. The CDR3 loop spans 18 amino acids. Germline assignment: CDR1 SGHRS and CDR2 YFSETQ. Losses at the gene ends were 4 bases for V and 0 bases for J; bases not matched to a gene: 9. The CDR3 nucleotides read TGCGCCAGCAGCCCCGAGACTAGCGCCTACTCTGGGGCCAACGTCCTGACTTTC. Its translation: CASSPETSAYSGANVLTF.

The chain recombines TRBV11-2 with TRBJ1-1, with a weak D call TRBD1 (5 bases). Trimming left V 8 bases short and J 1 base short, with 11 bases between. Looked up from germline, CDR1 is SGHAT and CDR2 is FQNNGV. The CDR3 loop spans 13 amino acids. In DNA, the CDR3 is TGTGCCAGCGGGTCAGGGTGGAACACTGAAGCTTTCTTT. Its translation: CASGSGWNTEAFF.

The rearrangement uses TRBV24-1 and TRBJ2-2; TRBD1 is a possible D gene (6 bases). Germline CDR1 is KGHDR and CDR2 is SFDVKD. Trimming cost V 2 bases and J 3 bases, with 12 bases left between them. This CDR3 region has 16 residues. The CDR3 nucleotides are TGTGCCACCAGTGATTGGGGGCAGGGGTACACCGGGGAGCTGTTTTTT. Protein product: CATSDWGQGYTGELFF.

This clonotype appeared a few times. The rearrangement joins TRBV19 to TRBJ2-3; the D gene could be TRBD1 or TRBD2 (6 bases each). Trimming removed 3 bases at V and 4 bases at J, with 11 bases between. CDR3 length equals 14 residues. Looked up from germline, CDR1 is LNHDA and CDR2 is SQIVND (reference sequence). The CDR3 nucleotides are TGTGCCAGTAGTATCCCCGGGGGCCCAGATACGCAGTATTTT. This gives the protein CASSIPGGPDTQYF.

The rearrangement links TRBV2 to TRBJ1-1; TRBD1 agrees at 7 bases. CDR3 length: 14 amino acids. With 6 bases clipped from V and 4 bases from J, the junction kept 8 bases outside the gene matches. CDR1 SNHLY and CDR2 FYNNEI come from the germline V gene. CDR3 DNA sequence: TGTGCCAGCAGCCTACAGGGGCTGGGCACTGAAGCTTTCTTT. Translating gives CASSLQGLGTEAFF.